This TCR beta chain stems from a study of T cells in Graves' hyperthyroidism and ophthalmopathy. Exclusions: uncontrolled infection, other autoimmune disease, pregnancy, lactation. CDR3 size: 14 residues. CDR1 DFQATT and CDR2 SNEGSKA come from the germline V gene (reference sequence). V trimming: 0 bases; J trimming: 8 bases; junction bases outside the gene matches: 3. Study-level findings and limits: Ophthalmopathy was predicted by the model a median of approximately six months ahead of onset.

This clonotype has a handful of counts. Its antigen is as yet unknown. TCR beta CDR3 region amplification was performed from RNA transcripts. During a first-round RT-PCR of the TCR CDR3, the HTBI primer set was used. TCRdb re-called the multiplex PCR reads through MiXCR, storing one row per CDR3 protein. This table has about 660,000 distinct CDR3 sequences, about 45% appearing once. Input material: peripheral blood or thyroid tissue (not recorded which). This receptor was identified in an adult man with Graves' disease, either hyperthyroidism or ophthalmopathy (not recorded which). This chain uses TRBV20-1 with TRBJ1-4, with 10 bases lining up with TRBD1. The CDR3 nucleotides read TGCAGTGCTAGAGAAGACAGGGGGCACGAAAAACTGTTTTTT. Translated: CSAREDRGHEKLFF.